This T cell receptor beta chain was found in a study of shared T cell receptors in the human thymus. Germline CDR1 is MGHDK and CDR2 is SYGVNS. CDR3 length equals 15 residues. V lost 3 bases to trimming and J lost 6 bases, with 17 bases between them. Data came from immunoSEQ multiplex PCR; TCRdb stores just in-frame clones and leaves some out. Of about 400,000 clones in the sample, 85% to 95% were seen once. The TCR comes from a human donor. The sequencing sample was made of thymocytes. The chain recombines TRBV25-1 with TRBJ2-5; possible D gene TRBD2, 5 bases. CDR3 bases: TGTGCCAGCAGTGACCTTACCGGGAATCTCCAGACCCAGTACTTC. Protein product: CASSDLTGNLQTQYF.